One sample yielded the 18 T cell receptor beta chains listed below, sequenced in a study of blood T cell repertoires in COVID-19. Data came from immunoSEQ multiplex PCR; TCRdb stores just in-frame clones and leaves some out. The sample includes under 200,000 clones, roughly 87% of them seen just once. The sequenced sample consisted of peripheral blood. Receptors were obtained from a man in his sixties with active or convalescent COVID-19.

Here the CDR3 reads CAWSENRGNIQYF. The CDR3 coding sequence is TGTGCCTGGAGTGAGAACAGGGGAAACATTCAGTACTTC. The genes are TRBV30 and TRBJ2-4; 7 nucleotides align to TRBD1. With 1 base clipped from V and 6 bases from J, the junction kept 3 bases outside the gene matches. Germline CDR1 and CDR2: GTSNPN and SVGIG (reference sequence). The CDR3 runs to 13 residues. Full variable domain (missing parts from reference TRBV30 and TRBJ2-4): SQTIHQWPATLVQPVGSPLSLECTVEGTSNPNLYWYRQAAGRGLQLLFYSVGIGQISSEVPQNLSASRPQDRQFILSSKKLLLSDSGFYLCAWSENRGNIQYFGAGTRLSVL.

This chain links TRBV9 with TRBJ2-5; possibly TRBD1 for D (6 bases). V gave up 2 bases and J gave up 5 bases, with 19 bases separating them. The CDR3 runs 16 residues. CDR1 SGDLS and CDR2 YYNGEE come from the germline V gene. CDR3 nucleotide sequence: TGTGCCAGCAGCGTGGCAGGGGACATTCCCGAGGAGACCCAGTACTTC. Protein product: CASSVAGDIPEETQYF.

The chain employs TRBV19 and TRBJ1-3; tentatively, D is TRBD1 (6 bases). Germline loops: CDR1 LNHDA, CDR2 SQIVND (reference sequence). V was trimmed by 6 bases and J by 0 bases, leaving 15 bases between them. The CDR3 has 16 residues. The CDR3 is CASRRSGADSGNTIYF. CDR3 in DNA: TGTGCCAGTAGAAGATCAGGGGCCGACTCTGGAAACACCATATATTTT.

This clone appeared a few times. This chain uses TRBV6-2 or TRBV6-3 with TRBJ2-7; no reliable D call. Germline lookup yields CDR1 MNHEY and CDR2 SVGEGT. The CDR3 runs 12 residues. Trimming left V 2 bases short and J 5 bases short, with 7 bases between. The CDR3 DNA reads TGTGCCAGCAGTTACGTCCGCGACGAGCAGTACTTC. It specifies CASSYVRDEQYF.

The chain joins TRBV6-5 to TRBJ2-7; the D gene is possibly TRBD1 (6 bases). This CDR3 is 11 amino acids long. The V end was cut by 10 bases, the J end by 6 bases, with 13 bases between. Germline V gene data show CDR1 as MNHEY and CDR2 as SVGAGI. CDR3 residues: CATQGRREQYF. The CDR3 DNA follows: TGTGCCACCCAGGGGCGGCGCGAGCAGTACTTC.

The chain combines TRBV24-1 with TRBJ2-3; D may be TRBD2 (7 bases). V was pared by 5 bases and J by 4 bases, with 12 bases between. This CDR3 has 14 amino acids. CDR1 and CDR2 (germline): KGHDR, SFDVKD. CDR3 sequence (DNA): TGTGCCACCAGTGGAGGGGGGGGAGCAGATACGCAGTATTTT. Translated, it gives CATSGGGGADTQYF.

This chain joins TRBV2 and TRBJ1-2; a weak D match, TRBD1 (6 bases). V was trimmed by 7 bases and J by 4 bases, leaving 16 bases between them. CDR1 and CDR2 (germline): SNHLY, FYNNEI. The CDR3 runs 14 residues. In DNA form, the CDR3 reads TGTGCCAGCAACCGGGAGGGGGGGTTCTATGGCTACACCTTC. It yields the protein CASNREGGFYGYTF.

The J gene is TRBJ2-3, the V gene TRBV3-1 (or the pseudogene TRBV3-2); D perhaps matches TRBD1 (6 bases). Looked up from germline, CDR1 is LGHDT and CDR2 is YNNKEL (reference sequence). The CDR3 runs 15 residues. Trimming cost V 6 bases and J 1 base, with 14 bases left between them. CDR3 region: CASSFRGYRTDTQYF. The DNA for the CDR3 is TGTGCCAGCAGTTTCAGGGGCTACCGCACAGATACGCAGTATTTT.

The chain links TRBV15 to TRBJ2-3, with a tentative D call TRBD2 (7 bases). The CDR3 covers 15 residues. V was pared by 5 bases and J by 0 bases, with 12 bases between. The V gene's germline CDR1 is LNHNV and CDR2 YYDKDF (reference sequence). The CDR3, as DNA: TGTGCCACCAGCGGAAGGGGGGGAAGCACAGATACGCAGTATTTT. This codes for CATSGRGGSTDTQYF.

This clone appeared once. The J gene is TRBJ2-1, the V gene TRBV5-1, with TRBD2 identical over 8 bases. Germline V lookup: CDR1 SGHRS, CDR2 YFSETQ. Unmatched junction bases numbered 8, after V lost 3 bases and J lost 6 bases. The CDR3 runs 15 residues. This CDR3 is CASSSLAGGGNEQFF. Here the CDR3 DNA reads TGCGCCAGCAGCTCGCTAGCGGGCGGAGGCAATGAGCAGTTCTTC.

V is TRBV21-1 and J is TRBJ1-2; no check of the table's D call, TRBD1, against the DNA was made. TRBV21-1 is labeled a pseudogene. The CDR3 consists of 15 residues. The CDR3 DNA follows: TGTGCCAGCAGCAAAGAAGCAGGGGTTCGTGGTGGCTACACCTTC. Its translation: CASSKEAGVRGGYTF.

The chain carries TRBV14 and TRBJ2-7; 9 nucleotides match TRBD1. V lost 0 bases, J lost 2 bases, and 5 bases stayed unmatched. Germline V gene sequence: CDR1 SGHDN, CDR2 FVKESK. The CDR3 contains 16 residues. The CDR3 reads CASSQEGTGRTYEQYF. CDR3 DNA: TGTGCCAGCAGCCAAGAAGGGACAGGGAGGACCTACGAGCAGTACTTC.

On this clone itself: One end of the junction is discordant with germline, which a read error may explain. This chain uses TRBV7-8 with TRBJ1-6; D unresolved. Germline values: CDR1 SGHVS, CDR2 FQNEAQ. The CDR3 loop spans 14 amino acids. The CDR3 nucleotides read TGTGTCAGCAGCGCCTCAGATACTAATTCACCCCTCCACTTT. Its translation: CVSSASDTNSPLHF.

This clone was seen once. V gene TRBV30 combines with J gene TRBJ1-3, with 11 bases lining up with TRBD1. Losses at the gene ends were 3 bases for V and 4 bases for J; bases not matched to a gene: 5. The CDR3 loop spans 15 amino acids. Germline lookup yields CDR1 GTSNPN and CDR2 SVGIG (reference sequence). The CDR3 nucleotides read TGTGCCTGGAGGCGGACAGGGGGCACCGGAAACACCATATATTTT. As protein: CAWRRTGGTGNTIYF.

The J gene is TRBJ2-3, the V gene TRBV19, with D possibly matching TRBD2 (5 bases). The CDR3 consists of 15 residues. Trimming left V 4 bases short and J 0 bases short, with 11 bases between. Germline CDR1 and CDR2: LNHDA and SQIVND (reference sequence). The CDR3 spells CASSRRIASTDTQYF. The CDR3 coding sequence is TGTGCCAGTAGTAGGAGGATAGCTAGCACAGATACGCAGTATTTT. The complete variable domain, with remaining parts taken from reference TRBV19 and TRBJ2-3, reads DGGITQSPKYLFRKEGQNVTLSCEQNLNHDAMYWYRQDPGQGLRLIYYSQIVNDFQKGDIAEGYSVSREKKESFPLTVTSAQKNPTAFYLCASSRRIASTDTQYFGPGTRLTVL.

The CDR3 region is CASSAGQPDEKLFF. The CDR3 bases are TGCGCCAGCAGCGCCGGACAGCCCGATGAAAAACTGTTTTTT. The V and J genes are TRBV5-1 and TRBJ1-4, with D tentatively TRBD1 (6 bases). Germline CDR1 SGHRS, CDR2 YFSETQ. Trimming shortened V by 4 bases and J by 6 bases, and 13 bases separated the two germline ends. This CDR3 spans 14 amino acids.

The rearrangement uses TRBV6-6 and TRBJ1-5; D gene ambiguous. Germline lookup yields CDR1 MNHNY and CDR2 SVGAGI (reference sequence). The length of the CDR3 is 13 residues. V was shortened by 5 bases and J by 6 bases, with 11 bases between the two germline ends. CDR3 bases: TGTGCCAGCAGTACAATAGCGGGTCAGCCCCAGCATTTT. Translation: CASSTIAGQPQHF.

This chain connects TRBV5-5 to TRBJ1-4; TRBD1 agrees at 8 bases. This CDR3 has 15 amino acids. CDR1 is SGHKS, CDR2 YYEKEE, per germline (reference sequence). V shed 2 bases, J shed 10 bases, and the junction held 10 bases outside the gene matches. The DNA of the CDR3 is TGTGCCAGCAGCTTTATGGACAGGGACGGACGAAAACTGTTTTTT. The encoded protein is CASSFMDRDGRKLFF.